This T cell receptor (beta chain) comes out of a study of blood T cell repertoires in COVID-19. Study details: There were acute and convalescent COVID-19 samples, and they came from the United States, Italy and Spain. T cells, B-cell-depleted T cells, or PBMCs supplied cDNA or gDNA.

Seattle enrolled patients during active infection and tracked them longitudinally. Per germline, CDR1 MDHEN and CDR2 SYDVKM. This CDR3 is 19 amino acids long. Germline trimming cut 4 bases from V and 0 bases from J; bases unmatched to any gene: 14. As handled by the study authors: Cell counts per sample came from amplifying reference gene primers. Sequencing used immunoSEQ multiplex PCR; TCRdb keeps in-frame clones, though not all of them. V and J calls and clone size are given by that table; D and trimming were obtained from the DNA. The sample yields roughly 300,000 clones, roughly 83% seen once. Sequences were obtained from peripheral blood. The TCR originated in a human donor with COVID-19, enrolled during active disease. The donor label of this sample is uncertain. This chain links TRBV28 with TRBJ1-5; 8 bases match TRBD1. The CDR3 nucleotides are TGTGCCAGCAGTTCCGATTGGGAACAGGGGGAGGATAGCAATCAGCCCCAGCATTTT. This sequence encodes CASSSDWEQGEDSNQPQHF.